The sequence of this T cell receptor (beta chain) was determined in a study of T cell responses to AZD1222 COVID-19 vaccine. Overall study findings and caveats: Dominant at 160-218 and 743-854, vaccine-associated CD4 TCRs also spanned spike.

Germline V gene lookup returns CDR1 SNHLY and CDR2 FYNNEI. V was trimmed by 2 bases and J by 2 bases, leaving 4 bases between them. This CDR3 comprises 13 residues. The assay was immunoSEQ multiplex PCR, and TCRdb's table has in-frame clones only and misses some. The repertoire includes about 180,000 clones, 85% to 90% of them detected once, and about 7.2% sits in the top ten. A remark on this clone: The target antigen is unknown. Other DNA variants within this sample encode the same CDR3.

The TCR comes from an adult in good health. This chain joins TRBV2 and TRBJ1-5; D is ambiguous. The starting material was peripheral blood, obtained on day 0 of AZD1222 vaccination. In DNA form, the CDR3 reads TGTGCCAGCAGTGAACAGGGCAATCAGCCCCAGCATTTT. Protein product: CASSEQGNQPQHF.